The present TCR beta chain was sequenced within a study of naive and memory T cell subsets. Overall study findings and caveats: In CD4 and CD8 cells, diversity dropped from naive through EMRA. Naive repertoires, especially CD8, held a few larger clonotypes, possibly memory cells re-expressing CD45RA. There was no ground truth to check naive and memory subset results. Clonotypes here are unpaired alpha or beta chain sequences.

The CDR3 contains 15 residues. Trimming removed 5 bases from V and 7 bases from J, with 18 bases in between. The germline CDR1 and CDR2 sequences are SGHVS and FQNEAQ. This clonotype was observed at least ten times. Its antigen is unknown. Four subsets defined by CD45RA and CD27 were sorted after CD3, CD4, CD8 and live/dead staining. Both TRBC1 and TRBC2 were covered by a beta constant-region primer of two equimolar oligonucleotides. The ligated cDNA underwent four PCR rounds using SP2 and nested alpha and beta constant-region primers. TCRdb ran MiXCR on the UMI-ligation and nested PCR reads and lists one entry per CDR3 protein. Among 98,000 or so distinct CDR3 sequences listed, approximately 15% were seen once.

The receptor comes from a human donor in good health. Sequenced sample: naive CD8+ T cells from blood. The chain combines TRBV7-8 with TRBJ2-1; a weak D match, TRBD2 (5 bases). DNA for the CDR3: TGTGCCAGCAGCCCCGCCGCGGGTTTGCGTAATGAGCAGTTCTTC. Translating gives CASSPAAGLRNEQFF.